These T cell receptor beta chains were read from a single sample in a study of blood T cell repertoires in COVID-19. Clones were read by immunoSEQ multiplex PCR, and TCRdb kept only the in-frame ones, dropping some. Of around 150,000 clones in the sample, about 93% were seen once. The sequencing input was peripheral blood. These receptors were obtained from a woman between 50 and 59 years old with acute or convalescent COVID-19. The CDR3 runs from the conserved cysteine through the conserved F or W. The order of the fields is J gene, clone size, D gene, V gene, CDR3 protein, CDR3 DNA. A D gene is named only where the DNA matches it firmly. Clone size is given for some rows only: seen once, a few or many times, or a class if the clone is expanded.

>TRBJ1-1|-|-|TRBV7-6
CASSQDRLKNTEAFF
TGTGCCAGCAGCCAGGACAGACTTAAGAACACTGAAGCTTTCTTT
>TRBJ2-7|once|TRBD1|TRBV19
CASSGTGAYEQYF
TGTGCCAGCTCCGGGACAGGGGCCTACGAGCAGTACTTC
>TRBJ2-7|-|TRBD1|TRBV6-2/TRBV6-3
CASSYPRTGTGPYEQYF
TGTGCCAGCAGTTACCCCCGGACCGGGACAGGGCCCTACGAGCAGTACTTC
>TRBJ2-5|-|TRBD1|TRBV15
CATKPLRQGAKGETQYF
TGTGCCACGAAACCCCTACGACAGGGGGCGAAAGGGGAGACCCAGTACTTC
>TRBJ1-6|-|-|TRBV5-1
CASGMGSYSPLHF
TGCGCCAGCGGGATGGGGAGTTATTCACCCCTCCACTTT
>TRBJ2-3|-|-|TRBV24-1
CATGTHTDTQYF
TGTGCCACCGGGACTCACACAGATACGCAGTATTTT
>TRBJ2-2|-|-|TRBV27
CASSLLTGTGELFF
TGTGCCAGCAGTTTATTAACGGGGACCGGGGAGCTGTTTTTT
>TRBJ1-4|-|-|TRBV7-9
CASSSGHRRQLFF
TGTGCCAGCAGCTCGGGACACCGGAGGCAACTGTTTTTT
>TRBJ1-5|-|-|TRBV5-1
CASSFDSGSNQPQHF
TGCGCCAGCAGCTTCGACAGCGGGAGCAATCAGCCCCAGCATTTT
>TRBJ1-1|once|TRBD1|TRBV2
CARRDRSIDTEAFF
TGTGCCAGGAGGGACAGGTCGATTGACACTGAAGCTTTCTTT
>TRBJ1-6|-|TRBD1|TRBV18
CASSRGQGAGSPLHF
TGTGCCAGCTCACGGGGTCAGGGGGCAGGATCACCCCTCCACTTT
>TRBJ2-7|-|TRBD2|TRBV7-2
CASNKTSGSLLRRNF
TGTGCCAGCAACAAGACTAGCGGGAGCCTCCTACGAAGGAACTTC
>TRBJ1-5|-|-|TRBV30
CAWSGETGRSNQPQHF
TGTGCCTGGAGTGGGGAGACAGGACGGAGCAATCAGCCCCAGCATTTT
>TRBJ1-1|-|-|TRBV6-5
CASNRDGSTEAFF
TGTGCCAGCAACAGGGACGGGTCGACTGAAGCTTTCTTT
>TRBJ2-1|-|TRBD2|TRBV7-3
CASSLTSAGGPLGNEQFF
TGTGCCAGCAGCTTAACATCAGCGGGAGGGCCGTTGGGGAATGAGCAGTTCTTC
>TRBJ2-3|once|-|TRBV3-1/TRBV3-2
CASSQFGEADTQYF
TGTGCCAGCAGCCAATTCGGGGAGGCAGATACGCAGTATTTT
>TRBJ1-5|-|-|TRBV30
CAWGRGDGVEHF
TGTGCCTGGGGACGGGGGGACGGCGTGGAGCATTTT
>TRBJ1-2|-|-|TRBV12-5
CASGLGDPGRSSGYTF
TGTGCTAGTGGTTTGGGGGACCCCGGGAGGTCTAGTGGCTACACCTTC
>TRBJ2-7|-|-|TRBV7-2
CASSLQVLASEQYF
TGTGCCAGCAGCTTACAGGTTCTCGCCAGCGAGCAGTACTTC
>TRBJ2-6|-|-|TRBV24-1
CATSGGAEVLGGANVLTF
TGTGCCACCAGTGGTGGGGCTGAGGTTCTGGGGGGGGCCAACGTCCTGACTTTC
>TRBJ1-5|-|TRBD1|TRBV2
CASSEGTGSQPQHF
TGTGCCAGCAGTGAAGGGACAGGGAGCCAGCCCCAGCATTTT
>TRBJ2-7|-|-|TRBV2
CASSEGKGRTTTEYF
TGTGCCAGCAGTGAGGGAAAGGGACGGACTACGACGGAGTACTTC
>TRBJ2-1|-|-|TRBV28
CATAGFSSYNEQFF
TGTGCCACCGCCGGGTTCAGCTCCTACAATGAGCAGTTCTTC
>TRBJ1-1|-|-|TRBV18
CASSQVMNTEAFF
TGTGCCAGCTCTCAGGTCATGAACACTGAAGCTTTCTTT
>TRBJ1-4|once|TRBD1|TRBV4-1
CASSQGQGYESEKLFF
TGCGCCAGCAGCCAAGGACAGGGGTACGAGAGTGAAAAACTGTTTTTT
>TRBJ2-7|-|-|TRBV11-1
CASARGRGSSYEQYF
TGTGCCAGCGCAAGGGGGAGGGGCTCCTCCTACGAGCAGTACTTC
>TRBJ1-1|-|TRBD1|TRBV27
CASSYRGLNTEAFF
TGTGCCAGCAGCTACAGGGGTCTGAACACTGAAGCTTTCTTT
>TRBJ1-1|-|TRBD1|TRBV6-2/TRBV6-3
CASSATGGSEAFF
TGTGCCAGCAGTGCGACAGGGGGCTCTGAAGCTTTCTTT